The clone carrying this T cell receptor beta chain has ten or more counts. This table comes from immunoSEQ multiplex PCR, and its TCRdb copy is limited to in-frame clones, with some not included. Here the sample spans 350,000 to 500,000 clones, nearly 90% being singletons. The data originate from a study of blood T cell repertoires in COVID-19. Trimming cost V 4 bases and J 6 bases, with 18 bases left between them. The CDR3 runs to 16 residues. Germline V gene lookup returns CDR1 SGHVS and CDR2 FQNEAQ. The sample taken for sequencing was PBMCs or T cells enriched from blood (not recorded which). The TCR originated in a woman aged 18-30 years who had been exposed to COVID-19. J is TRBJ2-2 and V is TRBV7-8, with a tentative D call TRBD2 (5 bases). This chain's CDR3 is CASSSRIGHGAGELFF. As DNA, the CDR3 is TGTGCCAGCAGCTCCCGAATCGGGCACGGGGCCGGGGAGCTGTTTTTT.